The source of this T cell receptor beta chain is a study of T cells in Graves' hyperthyroidism and ophthalmopathy. Regions amplified from RNA transcripts were the TCR beta CDR3 regions. In the first-round RT-PCR of the TCR CDR3, the HTBI primer set was used. TCRdb reprocessed the multiplex PCR reads via MiXCR and lists one record per CDR3 protein. In the table there are a few hundred thousand distinct CDR3 sequences, less than 25% of which are singletons. Germline V lookup: CDR1 SGDLS, CDR2 YYNGEE. V shed 0 bases, J shed 6 bases, and the junction held 3 bases outside the gene matches. The length of the CDR3 is 14 residues.

The J gene is TRBJ1-2, the V gene TRBV9; TRBD1 matches 9 bases. The sample comprised blood. The sequence was collected from a man aged 18 to 35 with Graves' hyperthyroidism. CDR3 residues: CASSVDGTGNGYTF. In DNA form, the CDR3 reads TGTGCCAGCAGCGTAGATGGGACAGGGAATGGCTACACCTTC.